The clone carrying this TCR beta chain appeared many times. The antigen remains unidentified. The sample is drawn from a study of T-cell reconstitution after alpha-beta-depleted transplantation in children. Whole-study results and caveats: The study reportedly traced alpha-beta T cells about two months after transplant to several hundred expanded graft clones. For some patients, TCRbeta diversity was high at day 60 because of recipient T cells and thymic progenitors that survived. T-cell numbers and diversity, one year after transplant, stemmed largely from T cells that were newly produced.

Unique molecular identifiers were incorporated into the prepared TCRbeta library. TCRdb redid the calling of the PCR reads with MiXCR, one entry per CDR3 protein. The sample includes 180,000 or so distinct CDR3 sequences, 5% to 7.5% of them seen just once. Germline V gives CDR1 SQVTM, CDR2 ANQGSEA. This CDR3 has 17 amino acids. V was pared by 4 bases and J by 6 bases, with 14 bases of the junction left unmatched. The rearrangement links TRBV29-1 to TRBJ2-7, with TRBD2 identical over 14 bases. The receptor was derived from a girl less than two years old with combined immunodeficiency, due to receive a stem cell transplant. This specimen consisted of PBMCs, obtained before TCRalphabeta/CD19-depleted stem cell transplant. The CDR3 DNA follows: TGCAGCGTTGCAGGACTAGCGGGAGGAGGATATGGCGTCGAGCAGTACTTC. Protein product: CSVAGLAGGGYGVEQYF.